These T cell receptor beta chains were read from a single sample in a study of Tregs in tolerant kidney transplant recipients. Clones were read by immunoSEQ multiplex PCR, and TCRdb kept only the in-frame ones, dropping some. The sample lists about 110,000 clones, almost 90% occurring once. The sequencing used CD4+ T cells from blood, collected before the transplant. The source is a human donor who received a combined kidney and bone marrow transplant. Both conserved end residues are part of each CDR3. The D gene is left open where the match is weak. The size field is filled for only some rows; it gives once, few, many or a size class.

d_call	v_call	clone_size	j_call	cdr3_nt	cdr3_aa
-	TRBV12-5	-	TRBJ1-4	TGTGCTAGTGGCTCGAGCGGGGGCGGTGAAAAACTGTTTTTT	CASGSSGGGEKLFF
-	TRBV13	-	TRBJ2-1	TGTGCCAGCAGCTTAGTGGGTGGAGATGAGCAGTTCTTC	CASSLVGGDEQFF
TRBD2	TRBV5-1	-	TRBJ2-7	TGCGCCAGCAGCAAGGCTACTAGCGGGAGTCGTGGCGAGCAGTACTTC	CASSKATSGSRGEQYF
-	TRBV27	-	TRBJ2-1	TGTGCCAGCAGTCCCAAGCCGTCGAGCTCCTACAATGAGCAGTTCTTC	CASSPKPSSSYNEQFF
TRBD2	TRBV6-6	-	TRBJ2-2	TGTGCCAGCTACCGGGGGGGCAACACCGGGGAGCTGTTTTTT	CASYRGGNTGELFF
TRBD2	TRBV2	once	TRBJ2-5	TGTGCCAGCAGTGTTAGCGGGGGGGGAACGGAGACCCAGTACTTC	CASSVSGGGTETQYF
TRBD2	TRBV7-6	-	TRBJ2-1	TGTGCCAGCAGCTCCTATAGCGGGAGGGGCTACAATGAGCAGTTCTTC	CASSSYSGRGYNEQFF
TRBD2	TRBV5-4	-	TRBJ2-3	TGTGCCAGCAGCTCTAGCGGGGGGTCCACAGATGCGCAGTATTTT	CASSSSGGSTDAQYF
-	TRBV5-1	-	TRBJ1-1	TGCGCCAGCAGCTGGGGGGGATCCACTGAAGCTTTCTTT	CASSWGGSTEAFF
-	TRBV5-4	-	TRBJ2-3	TGTGCCAGCAGCCCGTTCCGGGGAACAGATACGCAGTATTTT	CASSPFRGTDTQYF
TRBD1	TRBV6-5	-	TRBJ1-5	TGTGCCAGCAGTTCCAGTCGACAGGGGCGTACTCAGCCCCAGCATTTT	CASSSSRQGRTQPQHF
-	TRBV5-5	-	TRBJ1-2	TGTGCCAGCAGCCCGCGGGGGGCAGTAATGTATGGCTACACCTTC	CASSPRGAVMYGYTF
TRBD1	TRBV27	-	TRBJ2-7	TGTGCCAGCAGTTCCCTCCTCGGGACAGGGACCTACGAGCAGTACTTC	CASSSLLGTGTYEQYF
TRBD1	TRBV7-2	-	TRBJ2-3	TGTGCCAGCAGTTTGGGACAGCTCACAGATACGCAGTATTTT	CASSLGQLTDTQYF
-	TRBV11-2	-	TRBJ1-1	TGTGCCAGCAGCGCCACCGGGGGGCTCCAGTCTGAAGCTTTCTTT	CASSATGGLQSEAFF